This TCR beta chain originates from a study of shared clonotypes between healthy human individuals. Study in general: Contributing individuals were a couple of females and three males aged 18 to 49.

About this clone: What it binds is unknown.

Study-level points and caveats: Naive subsets usually exceeded memory subsets in estimated richness. Sampling included only blood; tissue repertoires likely differ.

As processed by the authors: Junction-only immunoSEQ sequences carried no quality scores, so filtering differed. The table came from immunoSEQ multiplex PCR; TCRdb's copy has only in-frame clones and leaves some out. V and J calls and clone size are as listed in that table; D and trimming were resolved from the DNA. The table shows roughly 2.1 million clones, with approximately 94% occurring only once. This CDR3 is built from 13 residues. Trimming cost V 4 bases and J 7 bases; bases outside gene matches: 6. The V gene's germline CDR1 is GTSNPN and CDR2 SVGIG (reference sequence). Naive CD8 populations comprised CD45RO-negative cells positively selected for CCR7, excluding terminally differentiated effector memory CD45RA+ cells.

The chain employs TRBV30 and TRBJ2-7; 11 nucleotides align to TRBD2. This TCR was sampled from a man aged 18 to 29 in good health. Some clones in this sample may be carry-over from other donors' samples. Sequencing input: naive CD8+ T cells from PBMCs. The CDR3 loop is CAWMGLADLEQYF. In nucleotides, the CDR3 is TGTGCCTGGATGGGACTAGCGGACTTGGAGCAGTACTTC. Full variable domain (missing parts from reference TRBV30 and TRBJ2-7): SQTIHQWPATLVQPVGSPLSLECTVEGTSNPNLYWYRQAAGRGLQLLFYSVGIGQISSEVPQNLSASRPQDRQFILSSKKLLLSDSGFYLCAWMGLADLEQYFGPGTRLTVT.